This TCR beta chain was captured by sequencing in a study of shared clonotypes between healthy human individuals. General study findings and limits: On the whole, naive subsets had larger estimated richness than memory subsets had.

Deletions cut 5 bases from V and 6 bases from J, with 22 bases between. This CDR3 has 17 residues. Germline loops: CDR1 MDHEN, CDR2 SYDVKM. The donors, healthy adults who were HIV-negative, had experienced no recent acute infections or vaccinations. Adult Caucasians living in Nashville, Tennessee made up all of the donors. Naive CD4+ cells were CD45RA-selected; the remaining cells were memory. Concerning this clone itself: What it recognizes is unknown.

Profiled with immunoSEQ multiplex PCR; TCRdb holds only in-frame clones, not every one. The sample contains roughly 1,500,000 clones, less than 99% of which appear only once. The sequence was collected from a young man in good health. The rearrangement links TRBV28 to TRBJ2-2, with D tentatively TRBD2 (6 bases). Sequences were obtained from naive CD4+ T cells sorted from blood. The subset here: CD45RA+ positively selected. The chain's CDR3 is CASSPPLALGGAGELFF. CDR3 DNA sequence: TGTGCCAGCAGTCCTCCCCTAGCGCTCGGGGGAGCCGGGGAGCTGTTTTTT.